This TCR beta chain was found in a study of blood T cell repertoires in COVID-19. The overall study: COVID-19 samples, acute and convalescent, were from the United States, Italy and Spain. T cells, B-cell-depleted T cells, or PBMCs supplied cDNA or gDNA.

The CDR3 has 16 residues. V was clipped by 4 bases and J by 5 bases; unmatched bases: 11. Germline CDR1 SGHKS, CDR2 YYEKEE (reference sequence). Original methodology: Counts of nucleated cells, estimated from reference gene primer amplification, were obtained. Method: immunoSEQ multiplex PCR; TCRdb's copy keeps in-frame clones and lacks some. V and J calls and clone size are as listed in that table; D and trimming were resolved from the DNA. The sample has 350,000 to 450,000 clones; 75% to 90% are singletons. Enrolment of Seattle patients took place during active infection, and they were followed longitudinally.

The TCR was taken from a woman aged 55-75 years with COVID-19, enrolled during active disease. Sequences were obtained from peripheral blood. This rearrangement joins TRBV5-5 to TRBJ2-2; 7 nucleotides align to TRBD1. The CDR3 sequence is CASSPRQGARTGELFF. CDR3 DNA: TGTGCCAGCAGCCCGCGACAGGGCGCGAGGACCGGGGAGCTGTTTTTT.